A selection of T cell receptor beta chains follows, all from one sample in a study of T cell repertoires in cytomegalovirus infection. From the reads, TCRdb called clonotypes with MiXCR, one entry per CDR3 protein. The data show 650,000 to 900,000 distinct CDR3 sequences, with 32% seen just once and roughly an eighth held by the top ten. Their target antigens are unknown. Specimen: cultured CD8+ T cells from PBMCs, collected from culture after CMV antigen stimulation. The origin of the receptors is a human donor in good health (CMV status not recorded). Some clones in this sample may be carry-over from other donors' samples. Each CDR3 is given without its conserved first and last residue.

V	CDR3
TRBV7-9	ASSLAVLRALGSGNTIY
TRBV7-6	ASSPLSGQDPYEQY
TRBV13	ASSSGAGLKTQY
TRBV12-3/TRBV12-4	ASRTAGRQF
TRBV29-1	SGRSGGAYNEQF
TRBV10-3	AIRRNGGYT
TRBV7-9	ASSKGPAAYNEQF
TRBV7-6	ASSSEWREIYNEQF
TRBV4-1	ASSQDRGINYGYT
TRBV19	ATRPTGENQPQH
TRBV7-9	ASSQNRGQATNEKLF
TRBV6-2/TRBV6-3	ASSWPTTSNEQY
TRBV11-2	ASSLRSAGQPQH
TRBV12-3/TRBV12-4	ASRPSGSSYNEQF
TRBV6-1	ASSEWTGTQETQY
TRBV5-4	ASRYRGNEQY
TRBV14	ASSHVGPGANVLT
TRBV5-8	ASSLKQFQRDTQY
TRBV7-6	ASSLGVGLAGPYNEQF
TRBV27	ASSYSGGFQETQY
TRBV19	ASSPGSTNTGELF
TRBV7-9	ASLTLPGQSKDTEAF
TRBV11-2	ASSIPPRSTGELF
TRBV27	ASSLLGEAYGYT
TRBV27	ASSLSAAQNTEAF
TRBV28	ASSLDRAWSTGELF
TRBV7-8	ASSLAALGVQETQY
TRBV5-1	ASSLPQQGATKNIQY
TRBV7-4	ASSSHRGGDTGELF
TRBV27	ASSHPGQGTYEQY
TRBV27	ASSLTLTNSRQETQY
TRBV4-3	ASSQDLQGDYNEQF
TRBV6-2/TRBV6-3	ASSYKLRADTQY
TRBV7-7	ASSLDIQGGTDTQY
TRBV3-1	ASSPVQDTQY
TRBV19	ASSLATLVGGQGRNEQF
TRBV6-2/TRBV6-3	ASLPQEGPLSTDTQY
TRBV19	ASSNPYNEQF
TRBV7-4	ASSSTSPQTYYEQY
TRBV20-1	SAREGVRYDSPLH
TRBV27	ASSLSANLGETQY
TRBV4-1	ASRSLDTYNEQF
TRBV7-6	ATGSGTEAF
TRBV7-2	ASSPLSGAGANVLT
TRBV10-2	ASTTDRTNYGYT
TRBV7-3	ASSPWAGTDTQY
TRBV19	ASRDDLDGYT
TRBV9	ATASDSSYNSPLH
TRBV29-1	SVDGTSTQETQY
TRBV25-1	ASSDLLVSGPRSYNEQF
TRBV28	ASSGTASTDTQY
TRBV6-8	ASSYGPGGTGELF
TRBV2	ASSGRGGRTGELF